This T cell receptor beta chain is from a study of vaccination and CD4 T cells after COVID-19. Sequenced with the Oncomine TCR Beta short-read assay was DNA taken from cultured CD4+ T cells. MiXCR, run by TCRdb on the PCR reads, gives a single entry per CDR3 protein. The sample carries around 19,000 distinct CDR3 sequences, about 45% recorded once. This clonotype occurred a few times. Its antigen remains unknown. The V gene lost 6 bases and the J gene lost 3 bases, with 5 bases spanning the gap. CDR3 length equals 11 residues. CDR1 is MNHEY, CDR2 SMNVEV, per germline (reference sequence). Treatment given: roughly 11-day PBMC culture with coronavirus spike peptide pools or control peptides (ViraFEST assay). Every well contained some 2 million PBMCs, which were grown with about 10 IU/ml IL-2 and about 10 ug/ml peptide pools.

Sequenced: CD4+ T cells from blood, cultured in vitro. This chain links TRBV27 with TRBJ2-5; D gene unclear. The clonotype comes from a human donor who had recovered from COVID-19. Here the CDR3 DNA reads TGTGCCAGCAGCCGCAAAGAGACCCAGTACTTC. Translated, it gives CASSRKETQYF.